These 27 T cell receptor beta chains originate from one sample sequenced in a study of OX40 agonist ivuxolimab in advanced cancers. Produced via immunoSEQ multiplex PCR; TCRdb's table is partial and in-frame only. The sample includes around 79,000 clones, 88% of them seen just once. The specimen comprised CD4+ or CD8+ T cells sorted from blood, sampled in a trial of the OX40 agonist ivuxolimab. The source of these receptors is an adult with an advanced solid tumor such as melanoma, head and neck, liver or kidney cancer.

This rearrangement joins TRBV27 to TRBJ1-2; D is perhaps TRBD1 (5 bases). The ends were cut back, 1 base at V and 7 bases at J, with 10 bases in the middle. The CDR3 is 13 residues long. CDR1 and CDR2 (germline): MNHEY, SMNVEV (reference sequence). CDR3 coding DNA: TGTGCCAGCAGTTTATGGGGGGGGTTTGGCTACACCTTC. Its translation is CASSLWGGFGYTF.

V and J are TRBV6-1 and TRBJ2-7; D is unclear. Deletions cut 0 bases from V and 0 bases from J, with 12 bases between. Germline V gene lookup returns CDR1 MNHNS and CDR2 SASEGT. The CDR3 has 16 residues. The CDR3 loop reads CASSEARTARSYEQYF. As DNA, the CDR3 is TGTGCCAGCAGTGAAGCTCGAACGGCACGCTCCTACGAGCAGTACTTC.

The chain links TRBV6-5 to TRBJ1-1; D is unclear. The germline CDR1 and CDR2 sequences are MNHEY and SVGAGI. The V end was cut by 6 bases, the J end by 1 base, with 6 bases between. The CDR3 is 12 residues long. The CDR3 DNA follows: TGTGCCAGCAGACGGGCGAACACTGAAGCTTTCTTT. Protein: CASRRANTEAFF.

This clone was detected a few times. The CDR3 nucleotides read TGTGCCAGTTCGGTGGGGAGTCAGCCCCAGCATTTT. As protein: CASSVGSQPQHF. V is TRBV28 and J is TRBJ1-5; no clear D. The CDR3 sequence is 12 residues long. Germline V gives CDR1 MDHEN, CDR2 SYDVKM. The ends were cut back, 9 bases at V and 6 bases at J, with 12 bases in the middle.

V usage is TRBV28 and J usage is TRBJ1-3; no clear D gene. This CDR3 spans 14 amino acids. Trimming stripped 4 bases from V and 4 bases from J, with 11 bases between. Germline CDR1 is MDHEN and CDR2 is SYDVKM. The CDR3 loop is CASSSGLGGNTIYF. The CDR3 region has the DNA TGTGCCAGCAGTTCAGGTCTGGGGGGAAACACCATATATTTT.

The chain carries TRBV10-3 and TRBJ2-7; D possibly uses TRBD1 or TRBD2 (7 bases each). CDR1 and CDR2 (germline): ENHRY, SYGVKD. Trimming stripped 5 bases from V and 4 bases from J, with 15 bases between. CDR3 size: 14 residues. CDR3 region: CAISREGQIYEQYF. CDR3 sequence (DNA): TGTGCCATCAGTAGGGAGGGACAGATATACGAGCAGTACTTC.

This chain links TRBV23-1 with TRBJ2-7, with TRBD1 matching over 8 bases. TRBV23-1 is assigned to the ORF class and has an uncertain function. This CDR3 comprises 14 residues. With V trimmed by 6 bases and J by 5 bases, 9 bases remained unmatched. CDR3 protein: CASSPRTGQNEQYF. The CDR3 nucleotides are TGCGCCAGCAGCCCTCGGACAGGGCAGAACGAGCAGTACTTC.

The chain couples TRBV5-5 to TRBJ1-4, with 8 bases lining up with TRBD1. Germline trimming cut 4 bases from V and 6 bases from J; bases unmatched to any gene: 8. Germline V lookup: CDR1 SGHKS, CDR2 YYEKEE (reference sequence). CDR3 size: 15 residues. The CDR3 bases are TGTGCCAGCAGCCTGCACCAGGGGGCGGATGAAAAACTGTTTTTT. Translated: CASSLHQGADEKLFF.

The V gene is TRBV7-9, the J gene TRBJ1-1; D is perhaps TRBD1 (5 bases). The V gene's germline CDR1 is SEHNR and CDR2 FQNEAQ (reference sequence). The CDR3 length is 14 residues. V dropped 5 bases and J dropped 0 bases, with 10 bases sitting between them. CDR3 amino acids: CASSLQDMNTEAFF. The CDR3 nucleotides read TGTGCCAGCAGCCTACAGGACATGAACACTGAAGCTTTCTTT. Combining the CDR3 with reference TRBV7-9 and TRBJ1-1 gives the whole variable domain DTGVSQNPRHKITKRGQNVTFRCDPISEHNRLYWYRQTLGQGPEFLTYFQNEAQLEKSRLLSDRFSAERPKGSFSTLEIQRTEQGDSAMYLCASSLQDMNTEAFFGQGTRLTVV.

This clone was seen just once. The CDR3 sequence is CACKTSGTYEQYF. The CDR3 DNA is TGCGCCTGTAAGACTAGCGGAACCTACGAGCAGTACTTC. The genes are TRBV5-1 and TRBJ2-7; 9 bases agree with TRBD2. Germline assignment: CDR1 SGHRS and CDR2 YFSETQ. This CDR3 contains 13 residues. Unmatched junction bases numbered 7, after V lost 10 bases and J lost 2 bases.

The V call is TRBV11-2, the J call TRBJ1-1; TRBD1 is a possible D gene (6 bases). This CDR3 has 15 amino acids. Germline CDR1 is SGHAT and CDR2 is FQNNGV. Trimming took off 1 base at V and 1 base at J, with 10 bases between the two ends. As DNA, the CDR3 is TGTGCCAGCAGCTTAGTCGCGGGGGCGAACACTGAAGCTTTCTTT. Encoded protein: CASSLVAGANTEAFF.

The chain joins TRBV9 to TRBJ1-6; no reliable D call. The V and J ends lost 2 bases and 9 bases respectively, with 15 bases between them. The length of the CDR3 is 15 residues. Germline V gene lookup returns CDR1 SGDLS and CDR2 YYNGEE. The CDR3, as DNA: TGTGCCAGCAGCGTCGACGTCAGGACCGTTTCACCCCTCCACTTT. Protein product: CASSVDVRTVSPLHF.

The table lists this clone with a few counts. The rearrangement links TRBV30 to TRBJ2-1; D is perhaps TRBD1 (5 bases). V lost 8 bases, J lost 5 bases, and 10 bases lay in between. The CDR3 is made up of 11 amino acids. CDR1 and CDR2 from the germline V gene are GTSNPN and SVGIG (reference sequence). The CDR3, as DNA: TGTGCCGCCGACAGAGACAATGAGCAGTTCTTC. The encoded protein is CAADRDNEQFF.

The CDR3 DNA is TGCGCCAGCAGTCCAGTTAGGGAGTTGGCCGAGCAGTACTTC. Its translation is CASSPVRELAEQYF. This chain uses TRBV5-1 with TRBJ2-7; a possible D gene is TRBD2 (5 bases). V shed 5 bases and J shed 6 bases, with 18 bases lying between them. The CDR3 sequence is 14 residues long. The germline CDR1 and CDR2 sequences are SGHRS and YFSETQ.

This chain links TRBV5-4 with TRBJ1-4; TRBD1 aligns across 9 bases. After removal of 4 bases from V and 8 bases from J, the junction contained 6 bases not matched to a gene. The germline gives CDR1 SGHNT, CDR2 YYREEE (reference sequence). This CDR3 comprises 14 residues. CDR3 sequence reads: CASSQQGAGEKLFF. The CDR3 nucleotides are TGTGCCAGCAGCCAACAGGGGGCCGGCGAAAAACTGTTTTTT.

CDR3: CASRATGISGNTIYF. In nucleotides, the CDR3 is TGTGCCAGCAGGGCGACAGGGATCTCTGGAAACACCATATATTTT. V is TRBV28 and J is TRBJ1-3, with 7 bases aligning to TRBD1. The CDR3 is 15 residues long. J was trimmed by 0 bases and V by 6 bases; bases with no gene match: 5. From germline, CDR1 is MDHEN and CDR2 SYDVKM. The full variable domain, completed using reference TRBV28 and TRBJ1-3, is DVKVTQSSRYLVKRTGEKVFLECVQDMDHENMFWYRQDPGLGLRLIYFSYDVKMKEKGDIPEGYSVSREKKERFSLILESASTNQTSMYLCASRATGISGNTIYFGEGSWLTVV.

The chain joins TRBV5-8 to TRBJ1-2, with a tentative D call TRBD1 (6 bases). CDR1 is SGHTS and CDR2 is YDEGEE in the germline V gene. V lost 3 bases, J lost 5 bases, and 26 bases lay in between. The CDR3 is made up of 18 amino acids. This chain's CDR3 is CASSSDGQPRLSGYGYTF. CDR3 DNA sequence: TGTGCCAGCAGCTCCGACGGACAGCCCAGACTTTCTGGGTATGGCTACACCTTC.

This clone appeared once. This chain links TRBV5-1 with TRBJ2-2, with D possibly TRBD1 on 6 matching bases. V was cut by 0 bases and J by 4 bases, with 10 bases left in between. Per germline, CDR1 SGHRS and CDR2 YFSETQ. The CDR3 sequence is 15 residues long. This chain's CDR3 is CASSLAGVGTGELFF. CDR3 in DNA: TGCGCCAGCAGCTTGGCAGGGGTCGGCACCGGGGAGCTGTTTTTT.

The chain links TRBV19 to TRBJ2-2; D remains ambiguous. Trimming pared 2 bases from V and 6 bases from J, leaving 13 bases between. The CDR3 loop spans 15 amino acids. The germline CDR1 and CDR2 sequences are LNHDA and SQIVND (reference sequence). The CDR3 DNA reads TGTGCCAGTAGTATAAGTGATTGGGTTCCCGGGGAGCTGTTTTTT. Amino acid sequence: CASSISDWVPGELFF.

The CDR3 loop reads CASSRSQGYEQYF. Written as DNA, the CDR3 is TGTGCCAGCAGTCGCTCCCAGGGCTACGAGCAGTACTTC. The V and J genes are TRBV6-5 and TRBJ2-7; D might be TRBD1 (5 bases). The CDR3 is made up of 13 amino acids. CDR1 and CDR2 from the germline V gene are MNHEY and SVGAGI. Trimming took 5 bases from V and 3 from J, leaving 11 bases between them.

The chain joins TRBV19 to TRBJ2-2; TRBD2 agrees at 11 bases. The germline V gene encodes CDR1 LNHDA and CDR2 SQIVND (reference sequence). CDR3 length equals 18 residues. Trimming removed 6 bases from V and 0 bases from J; junction bases left unmatched: 9. Here the CDR3 DNA reads TGTGCCAGTAGAAGAAAGGCTAGCGGGGGGACGAACACCGGGGAGCTGTTTTTT. Translating it yields CASRRKASGGTNTGELFF.

The rearrangement uses TRBV7-8 and TRBJ1-5; weak D call: TRBD1 (6 bases). From germline, CDR1 is SGHVS and CDR2 FQNEAQ. Trimming stripped 5 bases from V and 7 bases from J, with 12 bases between. CDR3 size: 13 residues. As DNA, the CDR3 is TGTGCCAGCAGCCTACAGGGTGAGCAGCCCCAGCATTTT. This codes for CASSLQGEQPQHF.

The chain uses TRBV6-1 and TRBJ1-1; no definite D call. Germline CDR1 MNHNS, CDR2 SASEGT. V was trimmed by 7 bases and J by 4 bases, leaving 13 bases between them. The CDR3 length is 13 residues. CDR3 DNA: TGTGCCAGCACCCTATCTCGGAGCACTGAAGCTTTCTTT. This sequence encodes CASTLSRSTEAFF.

The rearrangement joins TRBV18 to TRBJ1-1; 9 bases match TRBD1. The germline V gene encodes CDR1 KGHSH and CDR2 LQKENI. Losses at the gene ends were 3 bases for V and 5 bases for J; bases not matched to a gene: 16. This CDR3 contains 18 residues. The DNA for the CDR3 is TGTGCCAGCTCACCGGGACAGGGAAGGCCGACTCCCGGTACTGAAGCTTTCTTT. Protein product: CASSPGQGRPTPGTEAFF.

This clone was recorded a few times. The gene calls are TRBV2 and TRBJ2-2; TRBD1 is a possible D gene (6 bases). The CDR3 loop spans 15 amino acids. The germline gives CDR1 SNHLY, CDR2 FYNNEI. Trimming pared 6 bases from V and 0 bases from J, leaving 11 bases between. The CDR3, as DNA: TGTGCCAGCAGGGCACAGGGATCGAACACCGGGGAGCTGTTTTTT. Protein sequence: CASRAQGSNTGELFF.

This clone was counted only a few times. The chain has TRBV28 and TRBJ2-2; possible D gene TRBD1, 5 bases. This CDR3 is built from 15 residues. V was clipped by 3 bases and J by 1 base, with 9 bases between them. CDR1 and CDR2 from the germline V gene are MDHEN and SYDVKM. CDR3 amino acids: CASSFRTRNTGELFF. The DNA for the CDR3 is TGTGCCAGCAGTTTTCGGACACGGAACACCGGGGAGCTGTTTTTT.

The chain uses TRBV19 and TRBJ2-1; 10 bases line up with TRBD2. V lost 4 bases to trimming and J lost 7 bases; unmatched junction nucleotides: 7. This CDR3 comprises 15 residues. Germline values: CDR1 LNHDA, CDR2 SQIVND (reference sequence). The CDR3 is CASSTIAGGLNEQFF. The CDR3 DNA is TGTGCCAGTAGTACGATAGCGGGAGGTTTGAATGAGCAGTTCTTC.